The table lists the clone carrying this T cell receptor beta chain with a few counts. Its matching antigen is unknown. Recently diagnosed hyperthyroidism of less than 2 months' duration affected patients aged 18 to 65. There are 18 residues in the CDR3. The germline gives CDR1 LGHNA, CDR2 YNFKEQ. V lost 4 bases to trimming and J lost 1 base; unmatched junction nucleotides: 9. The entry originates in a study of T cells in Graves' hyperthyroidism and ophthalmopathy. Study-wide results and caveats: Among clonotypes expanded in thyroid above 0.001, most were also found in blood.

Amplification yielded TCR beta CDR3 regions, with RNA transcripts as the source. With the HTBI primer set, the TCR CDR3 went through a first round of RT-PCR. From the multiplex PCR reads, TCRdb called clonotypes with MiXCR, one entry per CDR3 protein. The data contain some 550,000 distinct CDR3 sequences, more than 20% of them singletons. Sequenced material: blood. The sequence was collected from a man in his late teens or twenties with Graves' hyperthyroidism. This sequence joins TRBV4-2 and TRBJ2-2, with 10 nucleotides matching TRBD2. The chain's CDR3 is CASSPLGTSAKNTGELFF. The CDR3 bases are TGTGCCAGCAGCCCCTTGGGGACTAGCGCAAAGAACACCGGGGAGCTGTTTTTT.